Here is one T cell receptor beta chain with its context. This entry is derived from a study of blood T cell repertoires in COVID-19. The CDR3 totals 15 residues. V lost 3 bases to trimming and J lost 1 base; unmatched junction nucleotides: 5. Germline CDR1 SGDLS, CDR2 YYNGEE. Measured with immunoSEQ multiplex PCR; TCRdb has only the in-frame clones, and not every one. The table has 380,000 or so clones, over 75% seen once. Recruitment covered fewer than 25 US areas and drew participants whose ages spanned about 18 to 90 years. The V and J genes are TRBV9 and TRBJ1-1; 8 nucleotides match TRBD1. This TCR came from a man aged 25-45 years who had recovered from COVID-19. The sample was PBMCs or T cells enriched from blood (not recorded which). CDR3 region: CASSALGTGNTEAFF. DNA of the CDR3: TGTGCCAGCAGCGCTCTCGGGACAGGGAACACTGAAGCTTTCTTT.